The 11 T cell receptor beta chains reported below all come from one sample, sequenced in a study of blood T cell repertoires in COVID-19. TCRdb keeps only in-frame clones here, not all; method: immunoSEQ multiplex PCR. Altogether about 98,000 clones are present, over 80% being singletons, with the ten largest covering about 17%. The sequencing sample was made of peripheral blood. The receptors were gathered from a man at least 80 years old with acute or convalescent COVID-19.

The V gene is TRBV9, the J gene TRBJ2-1, with TRBD2 as a possible D gene (5 bases). There are 15 residues in the CDR3. V was clipped by 4 bases and J by 3 bases, with 14 bases between them. CDR1 SGDLS and CDR2 YYNGEE come from the germline V gene. The CDR3 sequence: CASSPRLAYYNEQFF. The DNA for the CDR3 is TGTGCCAGCAGCCCCCGGTTAGCGTACTACAATGAGCAGTTCTTC.

This chain uses TRBV3-1 (or the pseudogene TRBV3-2) with TRBJ2-2; no clear D gene. The V end was cut by 2 bases, the J end by 6 bases, with 13 bases between. The CDR3 contains 15 residues. Germline V gene sequence: CDR1 LGHDT, CDR2 YNNKEL (reference sequence). This CDR3 reads CASSQYWSVPGELFF. In nucleotides, the CDR3 is TGTGCCAGCAGCCAATACTGGAGTGTCCCCGGGGAGCTGTTTTTT.

This sequence joins TRBV5-4 and TRBJ1-4, with D maybe TRBD1 (5 bases). The CDR3 covers 14 residues. Germline CDR1 and CDR2: SGHNT and YYREEE (reference sequence). V gave up 3 bases and J gave up 6 bases, with 12 bases separating them. The CDR3 sequence is CASSSPGVDEKLFF. CDR3 DNA: TGTGCCAGCAGCTCTCCGGGGGTGGATGAAAAACTGTTTTTT.

Here the CDR3 DNA reads TGTGCCTGGAGCTTTGGAAGGGACAACGAGCAGTACTTC. This sequence encodes CAWSFGRDNEQYF. The chain links TRBV30 to TRBJ2-7; possible D gene TRBD1, 6 bases. CDR3 length: 13 residues. Germline V gene data show CDR1 as GTSNPN and CDR2 as SVGIG (reference sequence). V was clipped by 3 bases and J by 5 bases, with 14 bases between them.

This clone has only a few counts. V gene TRBV2 combines with J gene TRBJ1-5; 10 bases line up with TRBD1. V shed 4 bases and J 5 bases; nucleotides not matched to a gene: 5. Per the germline V gene, CDR1 is SNHLY and CDR2 is FYNNEI. The CDR3 covers 15 residues. CDR3 coding DNA: TGTGCCAGCAGTGGAGGGGACAGGGGATATCAGCCCCAGCATTTT. This sequence encodes CASSGGDRGYQPQHF.

V and J are TRBV5-1 and TRBJ2-6; 7 bases align to TRBD1. The CDR3 sequence is 16 residues long. Trimming cost V 6 bases and J 0 bases; bases outside gene matches: 6. In germline, CDR1 is SGHRS, CDR2 YFSETQ. This CDR3 reads CASTGQTNSGANVLTF. The DNA for the CDR3 is TGCGCCAGCACGGGACAGACGAACTCTGGGGCCAACGTCCTGACTTTC.

The CDR3 bases are TGTGCCAGTAGTATATCGGACTGGACGATGGGCTATGGCTACACCTTC. Amino acid sequence: CASSISDWTMGYGYTF. V is TRBV19 and J is TRBJ1-2; D not certain. V lost 2 bases, J lost 4 bases, and 17 bases lay in between. Germline V gene lookup returns CDR1 LNHDA and CDR2 SQIVND (reference sequence). The CDR3 is made up of 16 amino acids.

This sequence joins TRBV9 and TRBJ1-6; the D gene is possibly TRBD1 (5 bases). V lost 0 bases to trimming and J lost 7 bases, with 11 bases between them. CDR3 size: 15 residues. CDR1 is SGDLS and CDR2 is YYNGEE in the germline V gene. CDR3 DNA: TGTGCCAGCAGCGTAGTGGACAATGTCAATTCACCCCTCCACTTT. Amino acids: CASSVVDNVNSPLHF.

The chain links TRBV28 to TRBJ1-5, with D unresolved. The CDR3 loop spans 15 amino acids. V shed 6 bases and J shed 7 bases, with 19 bases lying between them. Germline values: CDR1 MDHEN, CDR2 SYDVKM. The chain's CDR3 is CASRPPLTGKQPQHF. The CDR3 coding sequence is TGTGCCAGCAGACCTCCCTTGACGGGTAAGCAGCCCCAGCATTTT.

V is TRBV6-1 and J is TRBJ2-1; D is perhaps TRBD1 (6 bases). CDR1 and CDR2 from the germline V gene are MNHNS and SASEGT. V gave up 2 bases and J gave up 4 bases, with 12 bases separating them. This CDR3 contains 15 residues. The CDR3 here is CASSETRTAYNEQFF. The CDR3 DNA follows: TGTGCCAGCAGTGAAACCCGGACAGCGTACAATGAGCAGTTCTTC.

The rearrangement links TRBV5-4 to TRBJ1-4, with TRBD1 identical over 10 bases. Germline trimming cut 0 bases from V and 8 bases from J; bases unmatched to any gene: 4. CDR3 length equals 15 residues. In germline, CDR1 is SGHNT, CDR2 YYREEE (reference sequence). Here the CDR3 reads CASSLVGTGDEKLFF. CDR3 coding DNA: TGTGCCAGCAGCTTGGTGGGGACAGGGGACGAAAAACTGTTTTTT.